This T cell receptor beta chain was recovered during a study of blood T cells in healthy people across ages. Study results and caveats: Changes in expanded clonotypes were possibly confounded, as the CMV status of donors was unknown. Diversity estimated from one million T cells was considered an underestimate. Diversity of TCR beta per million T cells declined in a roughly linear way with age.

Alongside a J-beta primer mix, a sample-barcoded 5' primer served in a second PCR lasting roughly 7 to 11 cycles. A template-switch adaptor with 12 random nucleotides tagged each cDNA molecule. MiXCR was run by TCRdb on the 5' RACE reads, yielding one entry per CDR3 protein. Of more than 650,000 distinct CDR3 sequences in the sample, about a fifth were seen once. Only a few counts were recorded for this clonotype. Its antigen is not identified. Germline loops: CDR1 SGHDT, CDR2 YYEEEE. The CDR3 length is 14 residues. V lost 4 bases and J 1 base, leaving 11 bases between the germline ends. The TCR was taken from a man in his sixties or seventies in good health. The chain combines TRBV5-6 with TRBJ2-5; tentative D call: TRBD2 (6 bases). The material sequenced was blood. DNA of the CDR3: TGTGCCAGCAGCCTCCGGGACTTCCAAGAGACCCAGTACTTC. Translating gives CASSLRDFQETQYF.